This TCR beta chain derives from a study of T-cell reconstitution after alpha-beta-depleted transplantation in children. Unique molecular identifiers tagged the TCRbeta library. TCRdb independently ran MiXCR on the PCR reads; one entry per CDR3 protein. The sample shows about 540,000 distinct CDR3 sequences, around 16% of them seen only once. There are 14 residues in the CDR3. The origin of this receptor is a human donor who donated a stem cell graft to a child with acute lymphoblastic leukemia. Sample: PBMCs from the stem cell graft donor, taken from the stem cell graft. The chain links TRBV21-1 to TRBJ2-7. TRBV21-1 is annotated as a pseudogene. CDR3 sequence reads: CASSRRHAAYEQYF. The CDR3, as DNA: TGTGCCAGCAGCAGACGACATGCGGCCTACGAGCAGTACTTC.